This TCR beta chain is from a study of blood T cells in healthy people across ages. V was pared by 11 bases and J by 2 bases, with 7 bases of the junction left unmatched. The germline CDR1 and CDR2 sequences are MGHDK and SYGVNS. CDR3 length equals 13 residues. The use of a sample-barcoded 5' primer and a J-beta primer mix characterized a second PCR of about 6 to 11 cycles. TCRdb processed the 5' RACE reads anew with MiXCR; each CDR3 protein has one entry. In the table there are about 2 million distinct CDR3 sequences, 49% of which are singletons. This chain joins TRBV25-1 and TRBJ2-5, with 8 bases matching TRBD2. Sequences were obtained from blood. This TCR was sampled from a woman aged 40 to 50 in good health. The CDR3 protein is CAGTVAGQETQYF. The CDR3 DNA reads as TGTGCCGGCACCGTAGCGGGACAAGAGACCCAGTACTTC. Looking up the rest from reference TRBV25-1 and TRBJ2-5 gives the full variable domain: EADIYQTPRYLVIGTGKKITLECSQTMGHDKMYWYQQDPGMELHLIHYSYGVNSTEKGDLSSESTVSRIRTEHFPLTLESARPSHTSQYLCAGTVAGQETQYFGPGTRLLVL.